The sample holds one count of the clone carrying this TCR beta chain. Germline values: CDR1 MDHEN, CDR2 SYDVKM. The CDR3 totals 13 residues. With 5 bases removed from V and 6 bases from J, the gap between germline ends came to 13 bases. Study processing details: Estimates of nucleated cell counts were drawn from the amplification of reference gene primers. Clones were sequenced by immunoSEQ multiplex PCR, and TCRdb holds only the in-frame ones, with some missing. D and trimming come from the DNA, and the V and J calls and clone size come from that table. Of approximately 240,000 clones in the sample, roughly 80% are singletons; the top ten hold over 3%. These data come from a study of blood T cell repertoires in COVID-19. For the study at large: From the United States, Italy and Spain came samples of acute and convalescent COVID-19. PBMCs, B-cell-depleted T cells, or T cells provided the cDNA or gDNA that made up the material.

The V call is TRBV28, the J call TRBJ1-1, with D possibly being TRBD1 (5 bases). This TCR derives from a woman aged 40-49 years with active or convalescent COVID-19. Sequencing used peripheral blood. The CDR3, as DNA: TGTGCCAGCAGTGTTCAGGGTAAAGCTGAAGCTTTCTTT. This gives the protein CASSVQGKAEAFF.